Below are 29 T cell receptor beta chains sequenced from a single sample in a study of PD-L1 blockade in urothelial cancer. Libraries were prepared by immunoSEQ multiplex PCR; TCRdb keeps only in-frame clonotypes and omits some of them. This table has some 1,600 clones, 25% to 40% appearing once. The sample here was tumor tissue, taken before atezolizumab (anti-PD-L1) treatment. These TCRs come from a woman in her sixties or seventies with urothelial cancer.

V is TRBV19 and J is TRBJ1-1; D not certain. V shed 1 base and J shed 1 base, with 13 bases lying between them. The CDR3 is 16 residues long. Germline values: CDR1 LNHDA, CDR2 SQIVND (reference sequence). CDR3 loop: CASSIGRVEGNTEAFF. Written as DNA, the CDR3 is TGTGCCAGTAGTATAGGAAGGGTGGAAGGGAACACTGAAGCTTTCTTT.

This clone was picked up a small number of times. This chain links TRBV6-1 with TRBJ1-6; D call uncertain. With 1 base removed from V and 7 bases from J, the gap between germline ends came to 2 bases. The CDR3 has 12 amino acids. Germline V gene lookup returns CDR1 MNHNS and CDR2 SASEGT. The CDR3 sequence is CASSEENSPLHF. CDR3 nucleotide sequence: TGTGCCAGCAGTGAAGAGAATTCACCCCTCCACTTT.

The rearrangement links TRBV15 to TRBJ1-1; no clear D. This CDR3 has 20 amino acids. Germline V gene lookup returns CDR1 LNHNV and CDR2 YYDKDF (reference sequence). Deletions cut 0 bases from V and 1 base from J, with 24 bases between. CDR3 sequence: CATSRDLAWEVTKPNTEAFF. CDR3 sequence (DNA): TGTGCCACCAGCAGAGATTTAGCATGGGAGGTAACTAAGCCGAACACTGAAGCTTTCTTT.

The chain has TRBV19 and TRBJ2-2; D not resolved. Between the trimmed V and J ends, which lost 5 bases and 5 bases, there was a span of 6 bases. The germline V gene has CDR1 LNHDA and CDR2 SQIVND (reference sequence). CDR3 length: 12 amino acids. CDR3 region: CASSVQTGELFF. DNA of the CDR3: TGTGCCAGTAGTGTTCAGACCGGGGAGCTGTTTTTT.

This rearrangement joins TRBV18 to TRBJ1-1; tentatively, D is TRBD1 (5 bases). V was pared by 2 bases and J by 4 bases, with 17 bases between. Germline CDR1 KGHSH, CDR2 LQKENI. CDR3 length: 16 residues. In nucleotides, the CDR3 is TGTGCCAGCTCACCAAGTAGGGACTCCCGGATCACTGAAGCTTTCTTT. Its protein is CASSPSRDSRITEAFF.

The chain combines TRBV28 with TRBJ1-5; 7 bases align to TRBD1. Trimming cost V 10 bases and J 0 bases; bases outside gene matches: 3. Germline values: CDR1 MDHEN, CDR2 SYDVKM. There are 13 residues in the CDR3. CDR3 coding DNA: TGTGCCATCGACAGGGATAGCAATCAGCCCCAGCATTTT. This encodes CAIDRDSNQPQHF.

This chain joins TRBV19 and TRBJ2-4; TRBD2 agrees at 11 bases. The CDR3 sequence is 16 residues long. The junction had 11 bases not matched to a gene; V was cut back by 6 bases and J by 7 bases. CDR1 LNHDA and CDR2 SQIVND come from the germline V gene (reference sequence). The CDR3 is CASRIRSGGASNIQYF. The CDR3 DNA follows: TGTGCCAGTAGGATCCGTAGCGGGGGGGCCTCTAACATTCAGTACTTC.

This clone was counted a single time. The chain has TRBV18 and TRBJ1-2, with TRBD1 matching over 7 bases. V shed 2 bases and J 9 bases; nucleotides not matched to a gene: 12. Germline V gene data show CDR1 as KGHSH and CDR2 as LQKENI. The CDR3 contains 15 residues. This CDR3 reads CASSPSTEGALSYTF. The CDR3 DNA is TGTGCCAGCTCACCATCGACAGAGGGGGCCTTAAGCTACACCTTC.

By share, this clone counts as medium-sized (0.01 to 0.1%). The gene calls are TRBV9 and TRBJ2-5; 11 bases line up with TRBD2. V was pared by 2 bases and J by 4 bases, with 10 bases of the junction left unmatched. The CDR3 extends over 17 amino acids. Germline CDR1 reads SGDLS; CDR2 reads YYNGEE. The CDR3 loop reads CASSVSLAGGPGETQYF. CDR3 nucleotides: TGTGCCAGCAGCGTTTCCTTAGCGGGAGGGCCGGGAGAGACCCAGTACTTC.

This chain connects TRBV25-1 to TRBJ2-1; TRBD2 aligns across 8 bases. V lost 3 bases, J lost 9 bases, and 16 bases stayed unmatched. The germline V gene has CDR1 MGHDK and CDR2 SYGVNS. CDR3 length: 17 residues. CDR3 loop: CASSDPTGTSPSGEQFF. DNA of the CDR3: TGTGCCAGCAGTGACCCCACCGGGACTAGTCCTTCCGGTGAGCAGTTCTTC.

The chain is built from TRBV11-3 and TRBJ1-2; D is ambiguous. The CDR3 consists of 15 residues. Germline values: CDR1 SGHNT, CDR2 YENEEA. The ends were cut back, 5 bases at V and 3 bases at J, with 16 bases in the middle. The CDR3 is CASSHPDGWDYGYTF. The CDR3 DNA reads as TGTGCCAGCAGCCACCCTGACGGATGGGACTATGGCTACACCTTC. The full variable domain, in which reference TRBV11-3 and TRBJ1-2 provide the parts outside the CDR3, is EAGVVQSPRYKIIEKKQPVAFWCNPISGHNTLYWYLQNLGQGPELLIRYENEEAVDDSQLPKDRFSAERLKGVDSTLKIQPAELGDSAVYLCASSHPDGWDYGYTFGSGTRLTVV.

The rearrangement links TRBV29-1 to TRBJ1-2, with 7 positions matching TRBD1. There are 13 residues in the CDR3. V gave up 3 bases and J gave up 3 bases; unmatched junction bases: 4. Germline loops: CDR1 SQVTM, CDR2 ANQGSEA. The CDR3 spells CSVEDRRDYGYTF. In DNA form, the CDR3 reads TGCAGCGTTGAGGACAGGAGGGACTATGGCTACACCTTC.

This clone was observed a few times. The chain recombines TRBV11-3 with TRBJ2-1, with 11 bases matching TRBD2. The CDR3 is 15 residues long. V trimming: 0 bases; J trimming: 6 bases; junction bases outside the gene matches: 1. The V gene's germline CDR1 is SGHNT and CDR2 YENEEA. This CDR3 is CASSLEGLAANEQFF. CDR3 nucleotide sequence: TGTGCCAGCAGCTTAGAGGGACTAGCGGCCAATGAGCAGTTCTTC.

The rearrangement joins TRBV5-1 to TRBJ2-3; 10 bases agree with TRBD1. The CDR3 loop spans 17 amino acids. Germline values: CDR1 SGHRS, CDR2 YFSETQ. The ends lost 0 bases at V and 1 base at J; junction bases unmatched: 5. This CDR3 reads CASSLAGGQGGTDTQYF. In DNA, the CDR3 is TGCGCCAGCAGCTTGGCCGGTGGACAGGGGGGCACAGATACGCAGTATTTT.

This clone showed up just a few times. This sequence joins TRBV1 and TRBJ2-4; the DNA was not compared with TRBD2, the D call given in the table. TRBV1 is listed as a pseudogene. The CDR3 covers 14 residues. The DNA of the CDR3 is TGCGCCAGCAGCCAAGAGTCCCGGGGGAACATTCAGTACTTC. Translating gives CASSQESRGNIQYF.

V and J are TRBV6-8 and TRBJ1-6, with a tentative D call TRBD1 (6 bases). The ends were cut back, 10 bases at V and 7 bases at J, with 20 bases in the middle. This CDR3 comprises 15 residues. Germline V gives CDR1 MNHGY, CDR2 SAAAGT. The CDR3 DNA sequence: TGTGCCATCAAACCGTCGGACAGATCGAATTCACCCCTCCACTTT. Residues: CAIKPSDRSNSPLHF.

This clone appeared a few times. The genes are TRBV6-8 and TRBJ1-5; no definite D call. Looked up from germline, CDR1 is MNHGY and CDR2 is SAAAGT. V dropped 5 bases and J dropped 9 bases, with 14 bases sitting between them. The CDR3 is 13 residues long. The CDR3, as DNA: TGTGCCAGCAGTCTCCGGGAAAAGGGGCCCCAGCATTTT. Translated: CASSLREKGPQHF.

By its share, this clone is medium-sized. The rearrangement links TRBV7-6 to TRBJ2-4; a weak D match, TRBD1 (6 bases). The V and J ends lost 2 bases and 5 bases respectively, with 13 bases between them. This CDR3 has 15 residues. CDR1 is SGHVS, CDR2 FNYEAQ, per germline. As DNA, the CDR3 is TGTGCCAGCAGCTTACTACAGGGTTGGGAAAACATTCAGTACTTC. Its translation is CASSLLQGWENIQYF.

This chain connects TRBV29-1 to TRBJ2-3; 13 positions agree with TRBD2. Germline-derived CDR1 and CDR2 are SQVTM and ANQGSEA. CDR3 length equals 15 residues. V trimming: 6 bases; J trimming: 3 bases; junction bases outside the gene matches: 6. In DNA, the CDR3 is TGCAGCGTGAGGACTAGCGGGAGTAGGACAGATACGCAGTATTTT. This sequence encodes CSVRTSGSRTDTQYF.

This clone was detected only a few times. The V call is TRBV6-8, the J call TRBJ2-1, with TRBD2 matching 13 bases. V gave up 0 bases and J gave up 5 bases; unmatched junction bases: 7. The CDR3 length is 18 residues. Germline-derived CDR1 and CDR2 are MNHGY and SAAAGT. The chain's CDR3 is CASSYSGTSGARNNEQFF. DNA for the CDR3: TGTGCCAGCAGTTACTCAGGGACTAGCGGGGCCCGAAACAATGAGCAGTTCTTC.

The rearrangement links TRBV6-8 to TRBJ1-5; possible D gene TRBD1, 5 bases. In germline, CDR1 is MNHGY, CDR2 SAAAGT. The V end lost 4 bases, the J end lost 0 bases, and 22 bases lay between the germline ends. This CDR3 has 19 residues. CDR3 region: CASSLSPIGGDYSNQPQHF. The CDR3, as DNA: TGTGCCAGCAGTTTATCCCCAATCGGGGGGGATTATAGCAATCAGCCCCAGCATTTT.

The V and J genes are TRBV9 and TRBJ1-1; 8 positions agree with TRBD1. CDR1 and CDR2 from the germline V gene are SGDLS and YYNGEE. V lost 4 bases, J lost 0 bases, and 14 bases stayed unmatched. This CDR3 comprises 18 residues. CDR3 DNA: TGTGCCAGCAGCACGTACTCAGGGGGCCTTTCGGTGAACACTGAAGCTTTCTTT. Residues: CASSTYSGGLSVNTEAFF. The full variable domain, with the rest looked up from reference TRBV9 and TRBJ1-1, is DSGVTQTPKHLITATGQRVTLRCSPRSGDLSVYWYQQSLDQGLQFLIQYYNGEERAKGNILERFSAQQFPDLHSELNLSSLELGDSALYFCASSTYSGGLSVNTEAFFGQGTRLTVV.

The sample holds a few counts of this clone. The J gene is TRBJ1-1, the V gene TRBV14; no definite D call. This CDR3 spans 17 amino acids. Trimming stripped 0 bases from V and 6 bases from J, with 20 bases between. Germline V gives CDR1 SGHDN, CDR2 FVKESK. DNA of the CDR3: TGTGCCAGCAGCCAAGATAGGTACACAACAGACTATTCTGAAGCTTTCTTT. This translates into CASSQDRYTTDYSEAFF.

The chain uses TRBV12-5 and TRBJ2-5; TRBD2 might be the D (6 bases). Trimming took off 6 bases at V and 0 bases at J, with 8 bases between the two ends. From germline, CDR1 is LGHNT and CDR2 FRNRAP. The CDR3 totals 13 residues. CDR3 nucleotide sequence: TGTGCTAGTGGGCCGGGAGACCAAGAGACCCAGTACTTC. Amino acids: CASGPGDQETQYF.

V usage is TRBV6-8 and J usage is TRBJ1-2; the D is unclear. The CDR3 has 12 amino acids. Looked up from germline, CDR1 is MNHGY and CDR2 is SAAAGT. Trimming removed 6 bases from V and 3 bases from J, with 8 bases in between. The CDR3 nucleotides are TGTGCCAGCAGCCTACAAGACTATGGCTACACCTTC. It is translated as CASSLQDYGYTF.

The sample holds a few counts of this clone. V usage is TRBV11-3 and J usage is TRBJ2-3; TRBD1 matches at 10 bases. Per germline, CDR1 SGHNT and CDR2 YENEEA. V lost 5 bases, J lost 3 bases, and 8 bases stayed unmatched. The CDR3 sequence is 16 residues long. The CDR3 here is CASSLGTGVPTDTQYF. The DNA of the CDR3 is TGTGCCAGCAGCCTCGGGACAGGGGTCCCTACAGATACGCAGTATTTT.

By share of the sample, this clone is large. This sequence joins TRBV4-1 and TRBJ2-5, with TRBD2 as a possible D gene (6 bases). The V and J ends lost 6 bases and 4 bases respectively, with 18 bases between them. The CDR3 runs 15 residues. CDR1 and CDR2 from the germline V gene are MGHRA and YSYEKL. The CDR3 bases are TGCGCCAGCAGTCCAGGGACTGGTGCGGGAGAGACCCAGTACTTC. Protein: CASSPGTGAGETQYF.

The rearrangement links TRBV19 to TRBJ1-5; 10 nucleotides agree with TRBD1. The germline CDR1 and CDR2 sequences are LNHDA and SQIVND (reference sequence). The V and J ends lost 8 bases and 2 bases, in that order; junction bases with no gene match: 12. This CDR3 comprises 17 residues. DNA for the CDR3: TGTGCCAGTGCGATCCGGGACAGGGGATCGGGCAATCAGCCCCAGCATTTT. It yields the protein CASAIRDRGSGNQPQHF.

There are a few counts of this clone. Here the CDR3 reads CASSLGGIHGETQYF. The CDR3 region has the DNA TGTGCCAGCAGCTTAGGCGGGATACACGGGGAGACCCAGTACTTC. V and J are TRBV11-3 and TRBJ2-5; tentatively, D is TRBD2 (6 bases). The CDR3 has 15 residues. CDR1 SGHNT and CDR2 YENEEA come from the germline V gene. Trimming stripped 1 base from V and 5 bases from J, with 14 bases between.